Listed below are T cell receptor beta chains from one sample, sequenced in a study of T cell responses to AZD1222 COVID-19 vaccine. Method: immunoSEQ multiplex PCR; TCRdb's copy keeps in-frame clones and lacks some. The sample lists roughly 100,000 clones, about 85% occurring once. The sequenced sample was peripheral blood, obtained 28 days after the second AZD1222 dose. The receptors derive from an adult who received the AZD1222 COVID-19 vaccine. Both conserved end residues are part of each CDR3. D genes are given only for firm matches. A clone size is listed for some rows: how often the clone was seen (once, few, many), or a class if it is expanded.

cdr3_length,d_call,clone_size,v_call,j_call,cdr3_aa,cdr3_nt
17,TRBD2,-,TRBV10-2,TRBJ2-2,CASSERWAGGSTGELFF,TGCGCCAGCAGTGAGAGATGGGCGGGAGGGAGTACCGGGGAGCTGTTTTTT
14,TRBD1,-,TRBV7-2,TRBJ2-1,CASSLGQGWNEQFF,TGTGCCAGCAGCTTGGGACAGGGTTGGAATGAGCAGTTCTTC
13,-,-,TRBV30,TRBJ2-7,CAWLFPTRNEQYF,TGTGCCTGGCTATTCCCGACTAGGAACGAGCAGTACTTC
14,-,-,TRBV4-1,TRBJ1-5,CASSQEGRDQPQHF,TGCGCCAGCAGCCAAGAAGGACGTGATCAGCCCCAGCATTTT
13,-,-,TRBV2,TRBJ1-1,CASSAAQYTEAFF,TGTGCCAGCAGTGCTGCACAGTACACTGAAGCTTTCTTT
15,-,-,TRBV2,TRBJ1-5,CASSELVNSNQPQHF,TGTGCCAGCAGTGAGCTAGTGAATAGCAATCAGCCCCAGCATTTT
16,-,-,TRBV6-2/TRBV6-3,TRBJ2-7,CASSKDLEPLPNEQYF,TGTGCCAGCAGTAAGGACTTGGAGCCCTTGCCTAACGAGCAGTACTTC
17,-,-,TRBV5-3,TRBJ1-3,CARSLIGGRSYGNTIYF,TGTGCCAGAAGCTTGATCGGGGGGCGATCCTATGGAAACACCATATATTTT
16,TRBD2,-,TRBV2,TRBJ2-1,CASSVRLAGVVDEQFF,TGTGCCAGCAGTGTTCGACTAGCGGGAGTGGTCGATGAGCAGTTCTTC
15,-,-,TRBV4-2,TRBJ1-3,CASSLEQGNGNTIYF,TGTGCCAGCAGCCTAGAACAGGGTAATGGAAACACCATATATTTT
12,-,-,TRBV29-1,TRBJ1-1,CSAKTVNTEAFF,TGCAGCGCAAAGACAGTGAACACTGAAGCTTTCTTT
14,TRBD1,-,TRBV10-1,TRBJ2-1,CASSEGDSRNEQFF,TGCGCCAGCAGTGAAGGGGACAGTAGGAATGAGCAGTTCTTC
17,TRBD1,-,TRBV14,TRBJ1-2,CASSQGFLDRGSYGYTF,TGTGCCAGCAGCCAAGGATTCTTGGACAGGGGTAGCTATGGCTACACCTTC
14,-,-,TRBV11-2,TRBJ1-2,CASSLDIRDHGYTF,TGTGCCAGCAGCTTAGATATCAGGGACCATGGCTACACCTTC
14,TRBD2,-,TRBV7-2,TRBJ2-1,CASSSSGMNNEQFF,TGTGCCAGCAGCAGTAGCGGGATGAACAATGAGCAGTTCTTC
17,-,-,TRBV18,TRBJ1-3,CASSPWMGAFSGNTIYF,TGTGCCAGCTCACCCTGGATGGGGGCGTTCTCTGGAAACACCATATATTTT
12,-,-,TRBV29-1,TRBJ1-1,CSVASGVTEAFF,TGCAGCGTTGCTTCCGGGGTCACTGAAGCTTTCTTT
17,-,-,TRBV9,TRBJ2-1,CASSVGVWGQGANEQFF,TGTGCCAGCAGCGTAGGTGTGTGGGGCCAGGGTGCCAATGAGCAGTTCTTC
13,-,-,TRBV30,TRBJ1-1,CAWSLGHLNEAFF,TGTGCCTGGAGCCTGGGACACCTGAATGAAGCTTTCTTT
15,-,-,TRBV5-5,TRBJ1-6,CASSQGRLFNSPLHF,TGTGCCAGCAGCCAAGGGAGGCTGTTTAATTCACCCCTCCACTTT
15,TRBD1,-,TRBV18,TRBJ1-4,CASSPPGTGNEKLFF,TGTGCCAGCTCACCACCCGGGACAGGGAATGAAAAACTGTTTTTT
16,TRBD2,-,TRBV9,TRBJ2-3,CASSPKTSGDGDTQYF,TGTGCCAGCAGCCCAAAGACTAGCGGGGACGGGGATACGCAGTATTTT
13,-,-,TRBV5-4,TRBJ1-2,CASSLDSDYGYTF,TGTGCCAGCAGCTTGGATAGTGACTATGGCTACACCTTC
14,-,-,TRBV28,TRBJ1-1,CASSLKDRLSEAFF,TGTGCCAGCAGTCTAAAAGACAGGTTATCTGAAGCTTTCTTT
15,-,-,TRBV9,TRBJ1-1,CASSVSGDSDTEAFF,TGTGCCAGCAGCGTAAGTGGGGATTCGGACACTGAAGCTTTCTTT
12,-,-,TRBV5-4,TRBJ1-3,CASSLDRNTIYF,TGTGCCAGCAGCTTGGATAGAAACACCATATATTTT
14,-,-,TRBV5-6,TRBJ1-1,CASSFSGGGTEAFF,TGTGCCAGCAGCTTCTCCGGGGGCGGCACTGAAGCTTTCTTT
16,-,-,TRBV3-1/TRBV3-2,TRBJ2-1,CASSQDGWGGKSEQFF,TGTGCCAGCAGCCAAGACGGATGGGGCGGGAAGAGTGAGCAGTTCTTC
13,-,-,TRBV4-2,TRBJ2-7,CASSQARSYEQYF,TGTGCCAGCAGCCAAGCCAGATCCTACGAGCAGTACTTC
13,-,-,TRBV28,TRBJ2-2,CASRDTNTGELFF,TGTGCCAGCAGGGACACTAACACCGGGGAGCTGTTTTTT
12,-,-,TRBV19,TRBJ1-5,CASRDSNQPQHF,TGTGCCAGTAGAGACAGCAATCAGCCCCAGCATTTT
15,-,few,TRBV2,TRBJ2-6,CASSYIGSGANVLTF,TGTGCCAGCAGTTATATAGGGTCTGGGGCCAACGTCCTGACTTTC